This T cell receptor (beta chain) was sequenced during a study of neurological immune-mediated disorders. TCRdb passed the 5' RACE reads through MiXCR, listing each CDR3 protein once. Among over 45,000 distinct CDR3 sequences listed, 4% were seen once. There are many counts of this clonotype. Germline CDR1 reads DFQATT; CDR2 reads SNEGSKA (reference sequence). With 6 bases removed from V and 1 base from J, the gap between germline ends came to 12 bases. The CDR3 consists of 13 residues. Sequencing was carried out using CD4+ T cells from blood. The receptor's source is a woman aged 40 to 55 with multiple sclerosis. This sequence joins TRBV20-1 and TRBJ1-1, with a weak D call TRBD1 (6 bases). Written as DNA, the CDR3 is TGCAGTGCCAGGCAGGGGCCGAACACTGAAGCTTTCTTT. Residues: CSARQGPNTEAFF.